The 5 T cell receptor beta chains given below trace back to one sample, sequenced in a study of cytomegalovirus exposure and HLA in healthy donors. Primers included in the PCR were 60 Vbeta and 13 Jbeta primers. Libraries were prepared by immunoSEQ multiplex PCR; TCRdb keeps only in-frame clonotypes and omits some of them. The table lists a few hundred thousand clones, around 90% of them singletons, with more than 2% in the top ten. Sequenced: PBMCs. These receptors were collected from a woman between 18 and 29 years old in good health and CMV-seronegative.

CDR3: CASSPDSTGYYEQYF. As DNA, the CDR3 is TGTGCCAGCAGTCCTGATTCGACAGGGTACTACGAGCAGTACTTC. The chain carries TRBV27 and TRBJ2-7; 7 nucleotides match TRBD1. The junction had 10 bases not matched to a gene; V was cut back by 5 bases and J by 3 bases. Germline V gene lookup returns CDR1 MNHEY and CDR2 SMNVEV (reference sequence). CDR3 length: 15 amino acids.

V is TRBV6-5 and J is TRBJ1-4, with D maybe TRBD1 (6 bases). This CDR3 spans 14 amino acids. Germline V gene lookup returns CDR1 MNHEY and CDR2 SVGAGI. The V and J ends lost 2 bases and 8 bases respectively, with 12 bases between them. The CDR3 loop is CASSYGAGGEKLFF. Here the CDR3 DNA reads TGTGCCAGCAGTTACGGCGCGGGGGGCGAAAAACTGTTTTTT.

CDR3 in amino acids: CASSPTGVNTEAFF. CDR3 nucleotides: TGCGCCAGCAGCCCGACAGGAGTGAACACTGAAGCTTTCTTT. The rearrangement uses TRBV10-2 and TRBJ1-1; D may be TRBD1 (6 bases). V lost 6 bases, J lost 0 bases, and 11 bases lay in between. This CDR3 spans 14 amino acids. CDR1 and CDR2 from the germline V gene are WSHSY and SAAADI.

The genes are TRBV10-2 and TRBJ2-3; TRBD2 is a possible D gene (6 bases). This CDR3 is built from 15 residues. The V and J ends lost 2 bases and 4 bases respectively, with 13 bases between them. The germline V gene encodes CDR1 WSHSY and CDR2 SAAADI. CDR3 amino acids: CASSERRVWSDTQYF. The CDR3 nucleotides are TGCGCCAGCAGTGAGAGGAGGGTTTGGTCAGATACGCAGTATTTT.

The chain employs TRBV6-1 and TRBJ2-5; D possibly corresponds to TRBD2 (6 bases). The CDR3 spans 15 residues. Deletions cut 6 bases from V and 1 base from J, with 15 bases between. Germline-derived CDR1 and CDR2 are MNHNS and SASEGT. CDR3 nucleotides: TGTGCCAGCAGACCCGAGGGACTTCTCCAAGAGACCCAGTACTTC. It yields the protein CASRPEGLLQETQYF.